The text below deals with one T cell receptor (beta chain). This specimen comes from a study of blood T cell repertoires in COVID-19. About the research overall: Samples came from the United States, Italy and Spain, spanning acute and convalescent COVID-19. T cells, B-cell-depleted T cells, or PBMCs provided the cDNA or gDNA that served as material.

Trimming cost V 3 bases and J 3 bases, with 11 bases left between them. The CDR3 covers 13 residues. The germline V gene has CDR1 GTSNPN and CDR2 SVGIG (reference sequence). TCRdb's table, derived via immunoSEQ multiplex PCR, lists solely in-frame clones and lacks some. Among 130,000 to 150,000 clones, 88% were seen once, and the ten largest hold less than 2%. The V and J genes are TRBV30 and TRBJ1-1; D gene uncertain. The sequencing input was peripheral blood. The TCR was taken from a man aged 70 or older with acute or convalescent COVID-19. The chain's CDR3 is CAWSRGLDTEAFF. The CDR3 nucleotides are TGTGCCTGGAGCCGAGGATTGGACACTGAAGCTTTCTTT. Full variable domain (missing parts from reference TRBV30 and TRBJ1-1): SQTIHQWPATLVQPVGSPLSLECTVEGTSNPNLYWYRQAAGRGLQLLFYSVGIGQISSEVPQNLSASRPQDRQFILSSKKLLLSDSGFYLCAWSRGLDTEAFFGQGTRLTVV.